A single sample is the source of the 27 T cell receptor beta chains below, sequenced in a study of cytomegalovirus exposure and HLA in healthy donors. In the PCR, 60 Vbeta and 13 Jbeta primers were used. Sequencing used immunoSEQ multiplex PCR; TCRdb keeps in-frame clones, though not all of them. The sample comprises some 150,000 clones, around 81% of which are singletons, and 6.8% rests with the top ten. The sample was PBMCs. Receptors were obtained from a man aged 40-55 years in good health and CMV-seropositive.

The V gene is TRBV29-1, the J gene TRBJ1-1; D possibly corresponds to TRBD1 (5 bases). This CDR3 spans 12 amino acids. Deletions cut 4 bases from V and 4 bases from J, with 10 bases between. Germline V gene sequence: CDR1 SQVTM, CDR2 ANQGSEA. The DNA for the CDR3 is TGCAGCGTTGCACAGGTTGGCACTGAAGCTTTCTTT. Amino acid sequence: CSVAQVGTEAFF.

The DNA for the CDR3 is TGTGCCAGCACCGAGAGGACCGGGACACCTACCTACGAGCAGTACTTC. Residues: CASTERTGTPTYEQYF. The rearrangement links TRBV27 to TRBJ2-7, with D maybe TRBD1 (6 bases). With 7 bases removed from V and 2 bases from J, the gap between germline ends came to 21 bases. The CDR3 spans 16 residues. The germline CDR1 and CDR2 sequences are MNHEY and SMNVEV (reference sequence).

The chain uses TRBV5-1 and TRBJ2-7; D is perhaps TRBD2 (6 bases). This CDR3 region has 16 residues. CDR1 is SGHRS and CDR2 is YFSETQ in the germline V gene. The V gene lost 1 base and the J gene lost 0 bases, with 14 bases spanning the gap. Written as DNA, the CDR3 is TGCGCCAGCAGCTTGATGGGGGGTTTTTACTCCTACGAGCAGTACTTC. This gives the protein CASSLMGGFYSYEQYF.

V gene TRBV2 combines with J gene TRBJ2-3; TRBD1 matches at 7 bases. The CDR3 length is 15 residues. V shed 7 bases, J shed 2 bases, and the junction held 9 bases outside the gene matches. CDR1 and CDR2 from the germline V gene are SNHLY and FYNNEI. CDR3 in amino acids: CASNPGQRNTDTQYF. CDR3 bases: TGTGCCAGCAATCCGGGACAGAGAAACACAGATACGCAGTATTTT.

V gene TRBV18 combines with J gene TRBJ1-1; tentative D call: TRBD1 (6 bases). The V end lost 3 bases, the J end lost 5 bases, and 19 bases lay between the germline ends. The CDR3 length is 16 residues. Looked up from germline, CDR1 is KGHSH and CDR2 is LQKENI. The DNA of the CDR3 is TGTGCCAGCTCACCTGATCCCCAGGGGAGTGGAACTGAAGCTTTCTTT. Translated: CASSPDPQGSGTEAFF.

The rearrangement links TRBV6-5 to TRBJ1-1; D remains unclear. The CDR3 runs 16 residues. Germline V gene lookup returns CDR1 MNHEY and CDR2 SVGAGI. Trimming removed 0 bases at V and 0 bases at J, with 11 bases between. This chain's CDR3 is CASSYSSGRMNTEAFF. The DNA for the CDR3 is TGTGCCAGCAGTTACTCGTCAGGCCGCATGAACACTGAAGCTTTCTTT.

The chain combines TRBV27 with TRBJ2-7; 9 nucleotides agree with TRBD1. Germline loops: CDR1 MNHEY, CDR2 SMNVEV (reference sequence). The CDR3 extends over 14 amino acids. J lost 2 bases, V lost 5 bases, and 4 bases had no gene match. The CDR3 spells CASSATGGAYEQYF. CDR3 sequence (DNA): TGTGCCAGCAGTGCGACAGGGGGAGCCTACGAGCAGTACTTC.

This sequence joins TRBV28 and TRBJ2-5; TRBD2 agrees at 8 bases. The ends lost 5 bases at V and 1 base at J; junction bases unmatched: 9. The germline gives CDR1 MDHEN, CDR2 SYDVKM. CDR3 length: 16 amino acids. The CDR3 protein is CASSLVAGGPQETQYF. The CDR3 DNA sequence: TGTGCCAGCAGTCTCGTTGCGGGGGGTCCCCAAGAGACCCAGTACTTC.

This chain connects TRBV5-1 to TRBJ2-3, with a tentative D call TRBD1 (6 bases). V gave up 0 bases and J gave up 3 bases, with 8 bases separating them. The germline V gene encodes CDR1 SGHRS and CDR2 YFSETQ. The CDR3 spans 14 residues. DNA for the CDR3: TGCGCCAGCAGCTTGGAAGGGGGTACAGATACGCAGTATTTT. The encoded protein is CASSLEGGTDTQYF.

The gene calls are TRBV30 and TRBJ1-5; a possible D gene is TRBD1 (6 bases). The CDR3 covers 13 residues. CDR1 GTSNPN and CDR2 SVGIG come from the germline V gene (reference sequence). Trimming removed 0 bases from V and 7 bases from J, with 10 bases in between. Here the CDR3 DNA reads TGTGCCTGGAGTGTAGGGGGTGGGCAGCCCCAGCATTTT. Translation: CAWSVGGGQPQHF.

This CDR3 is CASSPRQGSSYEQYF. The CDR3 DNA sequence: TGTGCCAGCAGTCCCCGACAGGGAAGCTCCTACGAGCAGTACTTC. The chain employs TRBV6-5 and TRBJ2-5; 7 bases are shared with TRBD1. The J call is uncertain, as TRBJ2-7 better fits the DNA end. Germline CDR1 reads MNHEY; CDR2 reads SVGAGI. CDR3 size: 15 residues.

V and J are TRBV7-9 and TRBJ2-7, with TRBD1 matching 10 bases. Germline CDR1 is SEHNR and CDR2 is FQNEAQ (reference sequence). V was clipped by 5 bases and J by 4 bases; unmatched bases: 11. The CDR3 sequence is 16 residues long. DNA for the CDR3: TGTGCCAGCAGCCCGGGCCCGGGACAGGGGCGATACGAGCAGTACTTC. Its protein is CASSPGPGQGRYEQYF.

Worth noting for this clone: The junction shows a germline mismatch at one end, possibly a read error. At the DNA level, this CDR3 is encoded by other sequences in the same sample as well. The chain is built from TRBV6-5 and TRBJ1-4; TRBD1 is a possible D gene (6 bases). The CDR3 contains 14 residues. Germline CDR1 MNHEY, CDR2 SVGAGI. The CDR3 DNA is TGTGCCAGCAGCCTGACAGGTAGCAATGAAAAACTATTTTTT. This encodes CASSLTGSNEKLFF.

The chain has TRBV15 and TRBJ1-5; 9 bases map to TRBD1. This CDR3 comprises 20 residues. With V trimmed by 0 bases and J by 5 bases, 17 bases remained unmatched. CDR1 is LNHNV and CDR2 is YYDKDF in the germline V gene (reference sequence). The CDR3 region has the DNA TGTGCCACCAGCAGAGATCCGCCGTTACAGGGGGCGCGTAATTATCAGCCCCAGCATTTT. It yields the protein CATSRDPPLQGARNYQPQHF.

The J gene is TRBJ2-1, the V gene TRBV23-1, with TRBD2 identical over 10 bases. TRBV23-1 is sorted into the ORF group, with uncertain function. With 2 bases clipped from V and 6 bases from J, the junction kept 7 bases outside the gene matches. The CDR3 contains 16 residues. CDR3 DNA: TGCGCCAGCAGTCAACAGCGGGAGGGCCTGTCCAATGAGCAGTTCTTC. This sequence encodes CASSQQREGLSNEQFF.

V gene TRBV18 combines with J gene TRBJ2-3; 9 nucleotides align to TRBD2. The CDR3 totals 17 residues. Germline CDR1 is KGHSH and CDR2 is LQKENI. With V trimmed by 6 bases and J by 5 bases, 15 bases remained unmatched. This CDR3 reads CASSPSGGGASRDTQYF. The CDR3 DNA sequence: TGTGCCAGCTCCCCTTCGGGCGGGGGGGCTTCAAGAGATACGCAGTATTTT.

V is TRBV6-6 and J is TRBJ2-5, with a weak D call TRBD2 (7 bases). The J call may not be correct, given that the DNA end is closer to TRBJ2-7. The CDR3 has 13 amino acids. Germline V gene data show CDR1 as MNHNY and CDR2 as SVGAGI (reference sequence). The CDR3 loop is CASRKGGTNEQYF. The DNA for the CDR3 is TGTGCCAGCAGGAAGGGGGGGACCAACGAGCAGTACTTC.

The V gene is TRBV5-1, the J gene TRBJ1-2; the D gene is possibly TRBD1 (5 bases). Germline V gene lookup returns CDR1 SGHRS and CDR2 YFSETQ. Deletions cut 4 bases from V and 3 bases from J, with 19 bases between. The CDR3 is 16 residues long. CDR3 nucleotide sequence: TGCGCCAGCAGCCCCCCGGAGACAGCCACTTACTATGGCTACACCTTC. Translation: CASSPPETATYYGYTF.

CDR3 sequence (DNA): TGCGCCAGCAGCCCGGGGGACAGGGGGCGCGCGGGCACTGAAGCTTTCTTT. It specifies CASSPGDRGRAGTEAFF. The chain recombines TRBV4-1 with TRBJ1-1, with 12 bases identical to TRBD1. This CDR3 contains 17 residues. Germline CDR1 and CDR2: MGHRA and YSYEKL. Trimming at V came to 4 bases and at J to 4 bases, leaving 10 bases not matched to a gene.

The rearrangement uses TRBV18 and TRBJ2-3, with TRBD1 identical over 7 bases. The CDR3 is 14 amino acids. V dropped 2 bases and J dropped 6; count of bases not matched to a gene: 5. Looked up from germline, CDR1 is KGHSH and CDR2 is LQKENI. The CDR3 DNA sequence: TGTGCCAGCTCACCAACGGCCAGGGGGGATACGCAGTATTTT. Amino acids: CASSPTARGDTQYF. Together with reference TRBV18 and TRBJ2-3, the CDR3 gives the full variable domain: NAGVMQNPRHLVRRRGQEARLRCSPMKGHSHVYWYRQLPEEGLKFMVYLQKENIIDESGMPKERFSAEFPKEGPSILRIQQVVRGDSAAYFCASSPTARGDTQYFGPGTRLTVL.

The DNA of the CDR3 is TGTGCCAGCAGCGGGGCGGGGGGCAATATGTATGGCTACACCTTC. Protein sequence: CASSGAGGNMYGYTF. The genes are TRBV9 and TRBJ1-2, with D possibly matching TRBD1 (6 bases). Trimming removed 3 bases from V and 5 bases from J, with 17 bases in between. CDR3 length: 15 amino acids. Germline loops: CDR1 SGDLS, CDR2 YYNGEE.

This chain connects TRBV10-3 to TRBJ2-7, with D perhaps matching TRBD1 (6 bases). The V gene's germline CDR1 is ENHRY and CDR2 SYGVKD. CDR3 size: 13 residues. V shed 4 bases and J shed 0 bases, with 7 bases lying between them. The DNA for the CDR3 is TGTGCCATCAGTGTGGACAGCTCCTACGAGCAGTACTTC. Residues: CAISVDSSYEQYF.

CDR3 nucleotides: TGTGCCAGCAGTCCGACCGGGACAGGCACAGATACGCAGTATTTT. Translated, it gives CASSPTGTGTDTQYF. The chain joins TRBV27 to TRBJ2-3; 7 bases are shared with TRBD1. With V trimmed by 5 bases and J by 1 base, 6 bases remained unmatched. The germline gives CDR1 MNHEY, CDR2 SMNVEV (reference sequence). This CDR3 region has 15 residues.

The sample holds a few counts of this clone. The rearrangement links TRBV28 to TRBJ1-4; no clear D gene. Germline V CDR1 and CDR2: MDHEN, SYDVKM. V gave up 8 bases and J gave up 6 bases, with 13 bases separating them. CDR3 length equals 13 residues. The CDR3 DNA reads TGTGCCAGCCATTTGGGAGGCTATGAAAAACTGTTTTTT. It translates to CASHLGGYEKLFF.

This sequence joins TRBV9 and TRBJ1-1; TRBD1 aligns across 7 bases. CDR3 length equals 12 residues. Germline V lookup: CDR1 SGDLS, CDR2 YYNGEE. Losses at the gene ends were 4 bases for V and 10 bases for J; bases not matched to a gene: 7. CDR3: CASSPRTGGAFF. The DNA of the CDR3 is TGTGCCAGCAGCCCCCGGACAGGCGGAGCTTTCTTT.

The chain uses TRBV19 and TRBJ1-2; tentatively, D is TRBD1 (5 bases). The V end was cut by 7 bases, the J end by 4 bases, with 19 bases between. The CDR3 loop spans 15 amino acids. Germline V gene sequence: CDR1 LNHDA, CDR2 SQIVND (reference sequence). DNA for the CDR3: TGTGCCAGTACCCTGTCTGCAGGGCTCCCCTATGGCTACACCTTC. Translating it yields CASTLSAGLPYGYTF.

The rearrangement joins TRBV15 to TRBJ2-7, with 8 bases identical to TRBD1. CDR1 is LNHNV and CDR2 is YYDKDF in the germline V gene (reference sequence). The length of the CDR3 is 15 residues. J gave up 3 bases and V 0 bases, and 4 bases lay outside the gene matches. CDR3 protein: CATSRDFGTGYEQYF. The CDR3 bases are TGTGCCACCAGCAGAGATTTCGGGACAGGCTACGAGCAGTACTTC.